These 19 T cell receptor beta chains were sequenced from one sample in a study of cytotoxic CD8 clonotypes in ibrutinib-treated CLL. Libraries were prepared by immunoSEQ multiplex PCR; TCRdb keeps only in-frame clonotypes and omits some of them. Among over 150,000 clones listed, roughly four fifths were seen once. This material consisted of PBMCs, taken after 12 months of ibrutinib treatment. These receptors were collected from a human donor with chronic lymphocytic leukemia.

The genes are TRBV4-1 and TRBJ2-6; D could derive from TRBD1 or TRBD2 (5 bases each). The CDR3 length is 19 residues. V dropped 4 bases and J dropped 1 base, with 20 bases sitting between them. Per the germline V gene, CDR1 is MGHRA and CDR2 is YSYEKL. CDR3 nucleotides: TGCGCCAGCAGCCCCGGGGCGGCCAGGGTAGGTTCTGGGGCCAACGTCCTGACTTTC. Translation gives CASSPGAARVGSGANVLTF.

The chain couples TRBV5-8 to TRBJ1-2; D possibly corresponds to TRBD1 (5 bases). Trimming took off 3 bases at V and 4 bases at J, with 22 bases between the two ends. CDR1 is SGHTS, CDR2 YDEGEE, per germline. This CDR3 spans 17 amino acids. Here the CDR3 DNA reads TGTGCCAGCAGCTCATGGGGGGGAACAGGACTCTTCTATGGCTACACCTTC. Its protein is CASSSWGGTGLFYGYTF. The full variable domain, with the rest looked up from reference TRBV5-8 and TRBJ1-2, is EAGVTQSPTHLIKTRGQQATLRCSPISGHTSVYWYQQALGLGLQFLLWYDEGEERNRGNFPPRFSGRQFPNYSSELNVNALELEDSALYLCASSSWGGTGLFYGYTFGSGTRLTVV.

The V call is TRBV2, the J call TRBJ1-3; D gene unclear. The germline CDR1 and CDR2 sequences are SNHLY and FYNNEI. V gave up 5 bases and J gave up 0 bases, with 11 bases separating them. The CDR3 runs to 15 residues. The CDR3: CASSRESTSGNTIYF. CDR3 bases: TGTGCCAGCAGTAGAGAGAGCACCTCTGGAAACACCATATATTTT.

The chain uses TRBV5-1 and TRBJ2-5, with 7 bases aligning to TRBD1. The CDR3 is 16 amino acids. Trimming at V came to 0 bases and at J to 2 bases, leaving 7 bases not matched to a gene. Germline CDR1 reads SGHRS; CDR2 reads YFSETQ. The chain's CDR3 is CASSLVGTVGQETQYF. For the CDR3, the DNA is TGCGCCAGCAGCTTGGTGGGGACAGTAGGGCAAGAGACCCAGTACTTC.

CDR3 region: CASSRQGGAGELFF. The CDR3 bases are TGTGCCAGCAGCCGACAGGGGGGGGCCGGGGAGCTGTTTTTT. This chain connects TRBV11-3 to TRBJ2-2, with 9 bases that match TRBD1. The V segment lost 5 bases and the J segment 6 bases; nucleotides outside the gene matches: 4. CDR1 and CDR2 (germline): SGHNT, YENEEA. The CDR3 sequence is 14 residues long.

This chain connects TRBV29-1 to TRBJ2-1; TRBD2 might be the D (5 bases). Germline values: CDR1 SQVTM, CDR2 ANQGSEA. V lost 6 bases and J lost 3, with 12 bases in between. CDR3 length: 13 residues. CDR3 sequence (DNA): TGCAGCGTAAACGGGGTCCTCTACAATGAGCAGTTCTTC. Amino acid sequence: CSVNGVLYNEQFF.

V and J are TRBV5-8 and TRBJ2-5; tentatively, D is TRBD1 or TRBD2 (5 bases each). The germline V and J ends were trimmed by 4 bases and 0 bases, with 10 bases remaining between them. This CDR3 is 14 amino acids long. Germline-derived CDR1 and CDR2 are SGHTS and YDEGEE. The chain's CDR3 is CASSRGANQETQYF. The CDR3 region has the DNA TGTGCCAGCAGCCGGGGCGCAAACCAAGAGACCCAGTACTTC.

The V call is TRBV5-4, the J call TRBJ2-5, with 14 bases that match TRBD2. V shed 4 bases and J 11 bases; nucleotides not matched to a gene: 7. The CDR3 consists of 14 residues. Germline V gives CDR1 SGHNT, CDR2 YYREEE (reference sequence). CDR3 loop: CASSTGLAGAPQYF. In nucleotides, the CDR3 is TGTGCCAGCAGCACGGGACTAGCGGGGGCCCCTCAGTACTTC.

The chain employs TRBV27 and TRBJ1-2, with D perhaps matching TRBD1 (5 bases). V lost 6 bases to trimming and J lost 5 bases, with 13 bases between them. There are 13 residues in the CDR3. Germline CDR1 is MNHEY and CDR2 is SMNVEV (reference sequence). The CDR3 nucleotides read TGTGCCAGCAGATTGGGCAGGGAATATGGCTACACCTTC. Encoded protein: CASRLGREYGYTF.

J is TRBJ2-7 and V is TRBV11-3; no firm D call. V gave up 5 bases and J gave up 2 bases, with 13 bases separating them. Germline V lookup: CDR1 SGHNT, CDR2 YENEEA. The CDR3 contains 14 residues. For the CDR3, the DNA is TGTGCCAGCAGCGATAAAAGCGAGACCTACGAGCAGTACTTC. Translated, it gives CASSDKSETYEQYF.

Only one count was recorded for this clone. V and J are TRBV6-6 and TRBJ2-7, with TRBD1 as a possible D gene (6 bases). Deletions cut 6 bases from V and 3 bases from J, with 9 bases between. This CDR3 spans 12 amino acids. Germline CDR1 and CDR2: MNHNY and SVGAGI (reference sequence). Written as DNA, the CDR3 is TGTGCCAGCAGCTGGACAGACTACGAGCAGTACTTC. Residues: CASSWTDYEQYF.

The chain carries TRBV7-7 and TRBJ2-1, with D possibly being TRBD1 or TRBD2 (5 bases each). V was clipped by 1 base and J by 0 bases, with 7 bases between them. Germline V lookup: CDR1 SSHAT, CDR2 FNYEAQ (reference sequence). The CDR3 runs 15 residues. The CDR3 coding sequence is TGTGCCAGCAGCTTAGGGGGGTACTCCTACAATGAGCAGTTCTTC. Protein product: CASSLGGYSYNEQFF.

The CDR3 DNA reads TGTGCCAGTAGTGCCGTATTGCTACCGGGACTAGCGGGGCTCTCCTACAATGAGCAGTTCTTC. Protein: CASSAVLLPGLAGLSYNEQFF. This rearrangement joins TRBV19 to TRBJ2-1; the match to TRBD2 covers 13 bases. The CDR3 has 21 residues. The germline CDR1 and CDR2 sequences are LNHDA and SQIVND (reference sequence). V shed 5 bases and J 0 bases; nucleotides not matched to a gene: 16.

The chain has TRBV6-5 and TRBJ1-4, with unresolved D. The germline CDR1 and CDR2 sequences are MNHEY and SVGAGI. CDR3 length: 15 residues. Trimming took off 0 bases at V and 7 bases at J, with 12 bases between the two ends. The CDR3 DNA reads as TGTGCCAGCAGTTACTCAGTCCCATTAGGTGAAAAACTGTTTTTT. Amino acid sequence: CASSYSVPLGEKLFF.

The rearrangement joins TRBV28 to TRBJ1-3; D is undetermined. V dropped 7 bases and J dropped 0 bases, with 4 bases sitting between them. CDR1 is MDHEN, CDR2 SYDVKM, per germline. The CDR3 has 12 residues. This CDR3 is CASKGSGNTIYF. The CDR3, as DNA: TGTGCCAGCAAAGGCTCTGGAAACACCATATATTTT.

V gene TRBV4-1 combines with J gene TRBJ2-3; 9 positions agree with TRBD2. The CDR3 extends over 21 amino acids. J lost 0 bases, V lost 6 bases, and 22 bases had no gene match. Germline CDR1 is MGHRA and CDR2 is YSYEKL. CDR3 in DNA: TGCGCCAGCAGGCGGGAGGGGGGGGGTCGGGGGGTATACACTAGCACAGATACGCAGTATTTT. It yields the protein CASRREGGGRGVYTSTDTQYF.

The gene calls are TRBV6-5 and TRBJ1-4; D perhaps matches TRBD1 (5 bases). Trimming pared 0 bases from V and 5 bases from J, leaving 13 bases between. The CDR3 length is 16 residues. Germline loops: CDR1 MNHEY, CDR2 SVGAGI. The CDR3: CASSYSIPGVNEKLFF. The CDR3 DNA sequence: TGTGCCAGCAGTTACTCGATACCGGGGGTGAATGAAAAACTGTTTTTT.

The genes are TRBV5-4 and TRBJ2-2, with D perhaps matching TRBD1 or TRBD2 (5 bases each). Germline CDR1 reads SGHNT; CDR2 reads YYREEE (reference sequence). The CDR3 is made up of 15 amino acids. Trimming left V 3 bases short and J 2 bases short, with 11 bases between. CDR3 sequence: CASSSTRGNTGELFF. CDR3 nucleotide sequence: TGTGCCAGCAGCTCCACGAGGGGAAACACCGGGGAGCTGTTTTTT.

This clone was seen repeatedly, ten times or more. The chain recombines TRBV19 with TRBJ1-2; tentatively, D is TRBD1 (5 bases). Germline CDR1 is LNHDA and CDR2 is SQIVND (reference sequence). Between the trimmed V and J ends, which lost 5 bases and 4 bases, there was a span of 14 bases. The CDR3 spans 14 residues. CDR3 nucleotides: TGTGCCAGTAGTGGCTTCCGGGGCAGCTATGGCTACACCTTC. Translating gives CASSGFRGSYGYTF.